The T cell receptor beta chain described here comes from a study of cytomegalovirus exposure and HLA in healthy donors. The V gene end was trimmed by 7 bases and the J gene end by 5 bases; junction bases not matched to a gene: 5. CDR3 length equals 13 residues. Germline V gives CDR1 SGDLS, CDR2 YYNGEE. About this clone itself: The antigen is not known.

General study findings and limits: CMV serostatus was the sole immune exposure information available. Association of about 17,000 TCR beta sequences with HLA alleles was found at 0.05 false discovery rate in a later analysis. Among TCR beta chains of equal frequency, HLA-associated ones were more clonally expanded in a later analysis.

The PCR contained 60 Vbeta and 13 Jbeta primers. As processed by the authors: Later, an analysis found about 80 million unique TCR beta chains, and 8.5 million to 12 million of these were shared. Some clones are missing from TCRdb's copy, which holds only in-frame ones; the method was immunoSEQ multiplex PCR. That table supplies the V and J calls and clone size; D and trimming were determined from the DNA. The sample has 150,000 to 200,000 clones; about four fifths are singletons. Sequencing input: PBMCs. The chain uses TRBV9 and TRBJ2-7; 11 bases match TRBD1. The source of this sequence is a woman in her thirties or forties in good health and CMV-seronegative. CDR3 nucleotide sequence: TGTGCCAGCCCCGGGACAGGGGGTCACGAGCAGTACTTC. Protein product: CASPGTGGHEQYF.